This T cell receptor beta chain was found in a study of blood T cells in healthy people across ages. A sample-barcoded 5' primer and a J-beta primer mix were used in a second PCR of roughly 7 to 11 cycles. From each sample, at least 2.5 million paired-end reads containing CDR3 were obtained. A single record per CDR3 protein comes from TCRdb applying MiXCR to the 5' RACE reads. The sample has about 1 million distinct CDR3 sequences, 35% to 55% seen once. This clonotype turned up a few times. Its specificity is not known. Study-wide results and caveats: TCR beta diversity was tightly associated with the proportion of naive T cells.

Material: blood. The clonotype comes from a woman in her sixties or seventies in good health.

In DNA form, the CDR3 reads TGTGCCAGCAGTTACTCGATTTCGCAGGGGGCAGGAGAGACCCAGTACTTC. Its protein product is CASSYSISQGAGETQYF. The chain combines TRBV6-5 with TRBJ2-5; 8 bases are shared with TRBD1. The V and J ends lost 0 bases and 4 bases, in that order; junction bases with no gene match: 10. From germline, CDR1 is MNHEY and CDR2 SVGAGI. CDR3 length: 17 residues.